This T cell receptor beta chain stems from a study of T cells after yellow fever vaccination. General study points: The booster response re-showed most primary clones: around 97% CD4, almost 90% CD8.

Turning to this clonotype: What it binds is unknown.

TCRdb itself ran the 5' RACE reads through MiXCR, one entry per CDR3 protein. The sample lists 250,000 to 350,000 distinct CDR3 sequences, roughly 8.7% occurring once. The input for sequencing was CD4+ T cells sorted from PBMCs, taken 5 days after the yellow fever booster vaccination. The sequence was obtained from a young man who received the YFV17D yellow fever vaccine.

As DNA, the CDR3 is TGCGCCAGCAGGTCGCAAATGAACACTGAAGCTTTCTTT. Translating it yields CASRSQMNTEAFF. The chain combines TRBV5-1 with TRBJ1-1; D gene unclear. Per the germline V gene, CDR1 is SGHRS and CDR2 is YFSETQ. With 5 bases removed from V and 0 bases from J, the gap between germline ends came to 8 bases. This CDR3 region has 13 residues.